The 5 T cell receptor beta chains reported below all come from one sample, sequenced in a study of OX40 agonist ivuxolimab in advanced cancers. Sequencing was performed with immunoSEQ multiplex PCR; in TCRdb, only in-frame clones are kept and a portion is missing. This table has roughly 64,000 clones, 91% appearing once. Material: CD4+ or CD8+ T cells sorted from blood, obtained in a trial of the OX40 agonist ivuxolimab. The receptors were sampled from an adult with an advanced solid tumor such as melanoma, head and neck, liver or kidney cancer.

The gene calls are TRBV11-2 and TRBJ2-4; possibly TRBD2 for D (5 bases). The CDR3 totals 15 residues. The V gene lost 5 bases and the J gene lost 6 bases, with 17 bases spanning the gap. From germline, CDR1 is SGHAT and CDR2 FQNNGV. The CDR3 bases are TGTGCCAGCAGCCTTCGTTCGGCGGGCGGAAACATTCAGTACTTC. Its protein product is CASSLRSAGGNIQYF.

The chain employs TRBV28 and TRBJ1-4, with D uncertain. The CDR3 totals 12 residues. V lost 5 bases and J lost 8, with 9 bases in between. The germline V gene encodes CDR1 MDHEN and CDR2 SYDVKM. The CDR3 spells CASSPPLEKLFF. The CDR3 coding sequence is TGTGCCAGCAGTCCCCCCTTAGAAAAACTGTTTTTT.

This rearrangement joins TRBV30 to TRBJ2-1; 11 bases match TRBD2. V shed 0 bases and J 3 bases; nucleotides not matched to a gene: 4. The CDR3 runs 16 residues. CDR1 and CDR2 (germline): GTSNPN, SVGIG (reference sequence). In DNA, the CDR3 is TGTGCCTGGAGTGTACTAGGACTAGCGGGCTACAATGAGCAGTTCTTC. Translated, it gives CAWSVLGLAGYNEQFF.

In DNA, the CDR3 is TGTGCCTGGAGTCCTGGGGGTTACGAGCAGTACTTC. This translates into CAWSPGGYEQYF. The V and J genes are TRBV30 and TRBJ2-7; D possibly uses TRBD1 or TRBD2 (5 bases each). V gave up 2 bases and J gave up 4 bases, with 9 bases separating them. Germline values: CDR1 GTSNPN, CDR2 SVGIG (reference sequence). CDR3 length: 12 residues.

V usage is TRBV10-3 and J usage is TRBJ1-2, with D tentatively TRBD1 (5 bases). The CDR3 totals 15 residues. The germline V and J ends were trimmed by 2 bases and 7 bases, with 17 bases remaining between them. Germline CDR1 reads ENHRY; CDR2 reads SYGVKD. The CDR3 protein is CAISEGALMAGGYTF. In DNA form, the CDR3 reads TGTGCCATCAGTGAGGGGGCCCTCATGGCGGGTGGCTACACCTTC.